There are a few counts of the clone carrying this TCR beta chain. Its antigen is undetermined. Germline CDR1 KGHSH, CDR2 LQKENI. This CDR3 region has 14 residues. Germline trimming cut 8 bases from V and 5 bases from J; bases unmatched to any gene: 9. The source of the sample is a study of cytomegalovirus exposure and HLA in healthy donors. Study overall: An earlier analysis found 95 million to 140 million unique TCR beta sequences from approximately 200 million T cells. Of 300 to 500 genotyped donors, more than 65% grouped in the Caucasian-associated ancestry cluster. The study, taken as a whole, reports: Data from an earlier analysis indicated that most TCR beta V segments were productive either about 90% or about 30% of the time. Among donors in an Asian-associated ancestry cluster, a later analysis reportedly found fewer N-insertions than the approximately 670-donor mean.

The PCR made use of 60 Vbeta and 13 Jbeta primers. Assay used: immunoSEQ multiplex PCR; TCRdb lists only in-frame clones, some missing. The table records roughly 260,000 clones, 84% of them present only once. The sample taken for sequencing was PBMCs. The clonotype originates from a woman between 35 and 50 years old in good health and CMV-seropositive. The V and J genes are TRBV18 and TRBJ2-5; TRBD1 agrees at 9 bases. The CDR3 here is CASRTGAFGETQYF. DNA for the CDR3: TGTGCCAGCCGGACAGGGGCCTTCGGGGAGACCCAGTACTTC.